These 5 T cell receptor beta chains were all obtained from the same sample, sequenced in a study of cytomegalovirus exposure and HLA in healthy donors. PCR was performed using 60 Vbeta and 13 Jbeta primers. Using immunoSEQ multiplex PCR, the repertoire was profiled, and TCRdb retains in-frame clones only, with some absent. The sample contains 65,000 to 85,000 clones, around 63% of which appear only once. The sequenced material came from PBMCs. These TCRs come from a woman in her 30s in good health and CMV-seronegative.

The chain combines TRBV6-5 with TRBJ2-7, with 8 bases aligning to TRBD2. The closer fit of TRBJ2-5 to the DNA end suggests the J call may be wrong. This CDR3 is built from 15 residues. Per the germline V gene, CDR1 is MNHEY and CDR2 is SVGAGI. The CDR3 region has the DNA TGTGCCAGCAGTTACCGAGCGGGGGCACAAGAGACCCAGTACTTC. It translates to CASSYRAGAQETQYF.

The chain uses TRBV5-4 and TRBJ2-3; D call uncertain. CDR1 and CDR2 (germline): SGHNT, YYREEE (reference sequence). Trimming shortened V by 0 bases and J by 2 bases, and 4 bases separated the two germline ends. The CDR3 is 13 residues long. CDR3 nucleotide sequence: TGTGCCAGCAGCTTGGACTCCACAGATACGCAGTATTTT. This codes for CASSLDSTDTQYF. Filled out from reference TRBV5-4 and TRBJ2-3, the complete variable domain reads ETGVTQSPTHLIKTRGQQVTLRCSSQSGHNTVSWYQQALGQGPQFIFQYYREEENGRGNFPPRFSGLQFPNYSSELNVNALELDDSALYLCASSLDSTDTQYFGPGTRLTVL.

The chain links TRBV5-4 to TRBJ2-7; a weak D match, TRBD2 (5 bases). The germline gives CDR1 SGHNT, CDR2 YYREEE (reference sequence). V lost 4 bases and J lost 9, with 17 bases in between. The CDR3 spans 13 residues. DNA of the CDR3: TGTGCCAGCAGCGCTAAGGGAGTTGGGATGCAGTACTTC. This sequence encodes CASSAKGVGMQYF.

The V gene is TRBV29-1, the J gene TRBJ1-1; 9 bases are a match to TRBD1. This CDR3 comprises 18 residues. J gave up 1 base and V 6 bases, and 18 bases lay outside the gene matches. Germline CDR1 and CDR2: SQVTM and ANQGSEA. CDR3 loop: CSVSGLDRGTEGNTEAFF. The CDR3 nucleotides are TGCAGCGTGAGTGGTCTGGACAGGGGAACAGAGGGGAACACTGAAGCTTTCTTT. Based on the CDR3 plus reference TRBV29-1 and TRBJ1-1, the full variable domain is SAVISQKPSRDICQRGTSLTIQCQVDSQVTMMFWYRQQPGQSLTLIATANQGSEATYESGFVIDKFPISRPNLTFSTLTVSNMSPEDSSIYLCSVSGLDRGTEGNTEAFFGQGTRLTVV.

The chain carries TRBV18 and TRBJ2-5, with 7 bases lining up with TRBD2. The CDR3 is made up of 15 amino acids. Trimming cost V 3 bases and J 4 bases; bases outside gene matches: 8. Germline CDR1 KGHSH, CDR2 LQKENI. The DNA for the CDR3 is TGTGCCAGCTCACCTCAAACGACTAGCAGAGAGACCCAGTACTTC. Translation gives CASSPQTTSRETQYF.